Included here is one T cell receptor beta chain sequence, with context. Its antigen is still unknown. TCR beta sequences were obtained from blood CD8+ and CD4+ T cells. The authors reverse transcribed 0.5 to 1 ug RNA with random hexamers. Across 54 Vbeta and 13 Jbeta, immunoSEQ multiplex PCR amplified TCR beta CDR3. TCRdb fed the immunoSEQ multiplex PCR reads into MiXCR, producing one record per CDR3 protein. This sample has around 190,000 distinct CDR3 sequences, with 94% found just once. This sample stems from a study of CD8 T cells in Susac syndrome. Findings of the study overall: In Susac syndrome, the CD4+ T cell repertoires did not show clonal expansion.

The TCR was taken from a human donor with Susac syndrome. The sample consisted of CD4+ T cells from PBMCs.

This CDR3 is CSVETEYNSPLHF. CDR3 bases: TGCAGCGTTGAGACCGAATATAATTCACCCCTCCACTTT. The chain carries TRBV29-1 and TRBJ1-6, with no clear D. The V and J ends lost 3 bases and 4 bases respectively, with 7 bases between them. This CDR3 comprises 13 residues. CDR1 is SQVTM, CDR2 ANQGSEA, per germline.